This TCR beta chain came from a study of T cell responses to AZD1222 COVID-19 vaccine (dated by TCRdb to the early 2020s). About the investigation overall: AZD1222 recipients with second doses at about 4 weeks or about 12 weeks were pooled, because spike-specific TCR depth and breadth did not differ between schedules. A total of 230 to 250 trial participants underwent TCR sequencing, of whom some 210 received two doses of AZD1222 and about 25 received two doses of the MenACWY control vaccine. Trial participants were enrolled by age into 18-55, 56-69 and 70-plus year subgroups, with 148, 28 and 57 TCR-sequenced participants respectively.

The CDR3 regions of human TCRbeta chains were analyzed by immunosequencing. Per the authors' processing: TCRs in the repertoires were compared against a reference library of SARS-CoV-2-specific TCRs that had been generated with the MIRA antigen-specificity platform. Breadth was defined as the fraction of unique TCRs that were SARS-CoV-2-associated, and depth was defined as the fraction of total T cells that were SARS-CoV-2-associated. Each spike-specific TCR was assigned to its reactive spike region and to a CD4 or CD8 class using the MIRA data. Log10-transformed breadth and depth values were compared by one-way ANOVA with Sidak's multiple comparisons tests. The source is immuneACCESS, and TCRdb retained only in-frame sequences with V and J called. Part of the clones is not carried over; for the studies checked, unresolved V genes explain less than half of this, and the remainder is unexplained. V and J calls and clone size are those listed in that table; D and trimming were worked out from the DNA. Across this sample there are approximately 100,000 clones, with approximately 88% seen only once. The top ten clonotypes cover around 3.9% of the sample.

Sample time point, as interpreted from the label and publication: baseline before first vaccination. Samples from vaccinated people were obtained from the UK trials COV001 and COV002, which included a single-blind randomized controlled phase 2/3 trial of AZD1222 (ChAdOx1 nCoV-19) in healthy adults. Trial participant PBMC samples were collected at day 0 and day 28 after the second dose for TCRbeta chain sequencing. Overall results and qualifications from the work: Participants were mostly white British, with more females than males. The authors suggested clonal diversity may have been underestimated. No day 14 peak-response samples were available, so repertoires were characterized only after the peak T cell response. The 56-69-year group was small, and its depth increase did not reach significance, likely because of low power. Nearly half of unique spike-specific TCRs reportedly recognized epitopes outside regions mutated in the B.1.351 and B.1.1.7 variants. After two AZD1222 doses, spike-specific TCR breadth and depth were significantly higher than at day 0 and than in MenACWY recipients. Conclusions about previously exposed vaccinees are limited, since just 6 or 7 AZD1222 recipients were seropositive for SARS-CoV-2 at baseline. Vaccine-associated CD4 TCRs spanned the whole spike protein, with dominant responses in regions 160-218 and 743-854.

CDR1 and CDR2 are read off the germline V gene (reference sequence) as SGHKS and YYEKEE. From its cysteine to its phenylalanine, the CDR3 spans 15 amino acids. Only the CDR3 DNA stays, 45 bases, in frame from base 1. The V end gives up 4 bases and the J end 4 bases, leaving 9 bases in the junction not matched to a gene. The table lists this clone with a few counts. Its target antigen remains unknown. Qualities for individual bases were not recorded, and no much larger clone is one base off. The source was peripheral blood, collected on day 0 of AZD1222 vaccination. The chain employs TRBV5-5 and TRBJ1-2, with 8 bases matching TRBD1. The TCR comes from an adult in good health. The base sequence is TGTGCCAGCAGCCCCTGGACAGGGTCAGCCTATGGCTACACCTTC. It translates to CASSPWTGSAYGYTF.